These 5 T cell receptor beta chains were all obtained from the same sample, sequenced in a study of cytomegalovirus exposure and HLA in healthy donors. 60 Vbeta and 13 Jbeta primers were used in PCR. TCRdb's table, derived via immunoSEQ multiplex PCR, lists solely in-frame clones and lacks some. Among 250,000 or so clones listed, under 90% were seen once. Sequenced material: PBMCs. All receptors derive from a human donor in good health.

The rearrangement links TRBV28 to TRBJ2-7, with 8 nucleotides matching TRBD1. V shed 5 bases and J 1 base; nucleotides not matched to a gene: 19. The CDR3 covers 19 residues. CDR1 is MDHEN and CDR2 is SYDVKM in the germline V gene. CDR3 in DNA: TGTGCCAGCAGTCCCAGCAACTTTCTCCACGGGACAGGTTCCTACGAGCAGTACTTC. The encoded protein is CASSPSNFLHGTGSYEQYF.

This chain links TRBV27 with TRBJ2-1; 9 nucleotides line up with TRBD2. Trimming took 1 base from V and 12 from J; bases not matched to a gene: 7. This CDR3 has 14 amino acids. Germline V gene sequence: CDR1 MNHEY, CDR2 SMNVEV (reference sequence). The CDR3 DNA is TGTGCCAGCAGTTTATTAGCGGGAGAAATAGGGCAGTTCTTC. Translating gives CASSLLAGEIGQFF.

The chain is built from TRBV7-2 and TRBJ1-1, with D maybe TRBD1 (5 bases). V lost 2 bases, J lost 1 base, and 11 bases lay in between. The CDR3 extends over 15 amino acids. Per germline, CDR1 SGHTA and CDR2 FQGNSA. CDR3 amino acids: CASSLLGVGNTEAFF. DNA of the CDR3: TGTGCCAGCAGCTTACTAGGGGTTGGGAACACTGAAGCTTTCTTT.

This clone has just a few counts. V usage is TRBV5-1 and J usage is TRBJ2-3; 9 nucleotides agree with TRBD1. The trim removed 3 bases at V and 5 bases at J, leaving 13 bases unmatched. The CDR3 has 17 amino acids. Looked up from germline, CDR1 is SGHRS and CDR2 is YFSETQ. This CDR3 reads CASSSIKTGTGIDTQYF. CDR3 coding DNA: TGCGCCAGCAGCTCTATTAAGACCGGGACAGGGATAGATACGCAGTATTTT.

The chain has TRBV18 and TRBJ2-7; D is uncertain. The CDR3 runs to 12 residues. V lost 2 bases and J 4 bases, leaving 6 bases between the germline ends. Germline V gives CDR1 KGHSH, CDR2 LQKENI. The CDR3 bases are TGTGCCAGCTCACCAACGAGTTACGAGCAGTACTTC. Amino acid sequence: CASSPTSYEQYF.